This T cell receptor (beta chain) was sequenced in a study of CD8+ T cells in alopecia areata. In the study overall: Patients in the study were on tofacitinib for 6 to 18 months, then off it for 6 months. The investigators scored severity in treated patients by the percentage of affected scalp area. General study points: Under tofacitinib, numerous expanded lesional clonotypes remained detectable in scalp and blood. Scalp clonality, together with expanded CD8+ clones among the top 100, fell significantly with tofacitinib.

Reverse transcription of extracted RNA yielded cDNA, which provided the sequencing template. Assay used: immunoSEQ multiplex PCR; TCRdb lists only in-frame clones, some missing. The sample records 250,000 to 300,000 clones, 55% to 70% being singletons. The CDR3 totals 16 residues. Germline assignment: CDR1 SGHRS and CDR2 YFSETQ. The V end was cut by 3 bases, the J end by 0 bases, with 10 bases between. The treatment was: oral pan-JAK inhibitor, 5-10 mg twice daily. This clone has just a few counts. Its specificity is not known. The receptor was isolated from a human donor with alopecia areata. The rearrangement uses TRBV5-1 and TRBJ2-6, with D perhaps TRBD1 (6 bases). The sequencing used CD4+ T cells sorted from blood, collected at week 24, from a patient treated with tofacitinib. CDR3 sequence (DNA): TGCGCCAGCAGCTCCGGACAGTTCTCTGGGGCCAACGTCCTGACTTTC. This codes for CASSSGQFSGANVLTF.